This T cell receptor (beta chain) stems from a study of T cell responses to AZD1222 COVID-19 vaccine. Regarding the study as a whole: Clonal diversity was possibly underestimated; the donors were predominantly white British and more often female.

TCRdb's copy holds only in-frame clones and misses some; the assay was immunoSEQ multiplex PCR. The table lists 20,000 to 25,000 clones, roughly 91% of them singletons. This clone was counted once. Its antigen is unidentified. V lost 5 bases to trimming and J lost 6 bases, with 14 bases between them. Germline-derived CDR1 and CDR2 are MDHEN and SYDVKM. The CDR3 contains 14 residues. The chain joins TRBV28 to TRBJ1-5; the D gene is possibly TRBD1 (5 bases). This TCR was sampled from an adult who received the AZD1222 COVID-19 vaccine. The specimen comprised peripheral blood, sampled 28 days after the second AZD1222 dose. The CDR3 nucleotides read TGTGCCAGCAGTGTGGGACTTTCGGGTCAGCCCCAGCATTTT. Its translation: CASSVGLSGQPQHF.